Presented here are 16 T cell receptor beta chains from one specimen sequenced in a study of vaccination and CD4 T cells after COVID-19. No antigens are known for them. Cultured CD4+ T cell DNA underwent sequencing with the Oncomine TCR Beta short-read assay. TCRdb re-called the PCR reads with MiXCR, one entry per CDR3 protein. The repertoire consists of thousands of distinct CDR3 sequences, with 48% occurring once and the leading ten covering around a sixth. Treatment defined: roughly 11-day PBMC culture with coronavirus spike peptide pools or control peptides (ViraFEST assay). The unexposed donor provided CD4+ T cells, which were taken before the COVID-19 pandemic (2011-2018). Sample: CD4+ T cells from blood, cultured in vitro. All receptors derive from a human donor in good health.

This clonotype was recorded only once. This chain's CDR3 is CASSLVMGGVYEQYF. CDR3 coding DNA: TGTGCCAGCAGCTTAGTGATGGGGGGCGTCTACGAGCAGTACTTC. The chain recombines TRBV7-2 with TRBJ2-7, with D possibly called TRBD1 or TRBD2 (6 bases each). The CDR3 spans 15 residues. V was cut by 1 base and J by 3 bases, with 13 bases left in between. Germline CDR1 SGHTA, CDR2 FQGNSA. The complete variable domain, with remaining parts taken from reference TRBV7-2 and TRBJ2-7, reads GAGVSQSPSNKVTEKGKDVELRCDPISGHTALYWYRQSLGQGLEFLIYFQGNSAPDKSGLPSDRFSAERTGGSVSTLTIQRTQQEDSAVYLCASSLVMGGVYEQYFGPGTRLTVT.

This clonotype was detected only a few times. V and J are TRBV19 and TRBJ1-5; no definite D call. V lost 3 bases, J lost 3 bases, and 9 bases lay in between. The CDR3 contains 14 residues. Germline V CDR1 and CDR2: LNHDA, SQIVND (reference sequence). The CDR3 nucleotides are TGTGCCAGTAGTATCGAAGGGTACAATCAGCCCCAGCATTTT. Protein: CASSIEGYNQPQHF.

This rearrangement joins TRBV10-1 to TRBJ2-7; 10 nucleotides agree with TRBD2. CDR3 length equals 14 residues. Germline lookup yields CDR1 WNHNN and CDR2 SYGVQD (reference sequence). Losses at the gene ends were 2 bases for V and 6 bases for J; bases not matched to a gene: 4. In DNA, the CDR3 is TGCGCCAGCAGTGAGCGGCGGACTAGCGGCGAGCAGTACTTC. Its protein product is CASSERRTSGEQYF.

This clonotype was observed a handful of times. The V and J genes are TRBV6-5 and TRBJ1-1; D call uncertain. The CDR3 contains 15 residues. From germline, CDR1 is MNHEY and CDR2 SVGAGI. The germline V and J ends were trimmed by 3 bases and 2 bases, with 13 bases remaining between them. The CDR3 DNA reads as TGTGCCAGCAGTTATAGGTTTGACACTAACACTGAAGCTTTCTTT. As protein: CASSYRFDTNTEAFF.

V gene TRBV6-2 or TRBV6-3 combines with J gene TRBJ1-5; the match to TRBD1 covers 8 bases. Germline V gives CDR1 MNHEY, CDR2 SVGEGT. V shed 1 base, J shed 2 bases, and the junction held 7 bases outside the gene matches. There are 17 residues in the CDR3. The CDR3 DNA reads TGTGCCAGCAGTTACTTGGCAGGGGGCTATGGCAATCAGCCCCAGCATTTT. It translates to CASSYLAGGYGNQPQHF.

This clonotype appeared a few times. The genes are TRBV2 and TRBJ1-2, with 7 bases aligning to TRBD1. The CDR3 spans 14 residues. Germline V gives CDR1 SNHLY, CDR2 FYNNEI. The trim removed 5 bases at V and 7 bases at J, leaving 10 bases unmatched. CDR3 in amino acids: CASSSRQGGTGYTF. The CDR3 region has the DNA TGTGCCAGCAGTTCTAGACAGGGCGGGACTGGCTACACCTTC.

V and J are TRBV19 and TRBJ1-5, with 10 bases aligning to TRBD1. The trim removed 8 bases at V and 6 bases at J, leaving 1 base unmatched. This CDR3 is built from 12 residues. Looked up from germline, CDR1 is LNHDA and CDR2 is SQIVND (reference sequence). CDR3 nucleotide sequence: TGTGCCAGTCGACAGGGGGCTCAGCCCCAGCATTTT. Protein: CASRQGAQPQHF.

V usage is TRBV5-8 and J usage is TRBJ1-1; D is undetermined. Germline V lookup: CDR1 SGHTS, CDR2 YDEGEE. The ends were cut back, 4 bases at V and 1 base at J, with 14 bases in the middle. This CDR3 contains 15 residues. Here the CDR3 reads CASSRAGVGNTEAFF. The DNA for the CDR3 is TGTGCCAGCAGCCGCGCCGGGGTGGGGAACACTGAAGCTTTCTTT.

This chain uses TRBV6-1 with TRBJ1-2, with unresolved D. V lost 11 bases and J lost 5, with 18 bases in between. The CDR3 has 13 amino acids. The germline CDR1 and CDR2 sequences are MNHNS and SASEGT. This CDR3 is CAAAALGLYGYTF. CDR3 coding DNA: TGTGCCGCGGCAGCCCTAGGGTTATATGGCTACACCTTC.

The chain is built from TRBV28 and TRBJ2-7; 7 nucleotides match TRBD2. Losses at the gene ends were 6 bases for V and 5 bases for J; bases not matched to a gene: 13. This CDR3 has 15 amino acids. In germline, CDR1 is MDHEN, CDR2 SYDVKM. The CDR3 sequence is CASSRGEGSLHEQYF. The CDR3 coding sequence is TGTGCCAGCAGCCGCGGGGAGGGGAGCTTGCACGAGCAGTACTTC.

This clonotype was observed a handful of times. The chain combines TRBV19 with TRBJ1-5, with no clear D. Germline V gene sequence: CDR1 LNHDA, CDR2 SQIVND (reference sequence). With 0 bases removed from V and 5 bases from J, the gap between germline ends came to 17 bases. The CDR3 is 17 residues long. This CDR3 is CASSIDVFRTDHQPQHF. DNA for the CDR3: TGTGCCAGTAGTATAGATGTGTTCCGGACCGACCATCAGCCCCAGCATTTT.

The chain has TRBV7-9 and TRBJ2-1; 10 bases align to TRBD1. The end of the DNA fits TRBJ2-7 better, so the J call may be wrong. The CDR3 length is 15 residues. Germline CDR1 and CDR2: SEHNR and FQNEAQ (reference sequence). The CDR3 DNA reads TGTGCCAGCAGCGGATGGGGACAGGGGTCCTACGAGCAGTACTTC. Translation gives CASSGWGQGSYEQYF.

In its sample, this clonotype was seen a few times. V gene TRBV6-1 combines with J gene TRBJ2-1; no reliable D call. V lost 3 bases and J lost 0, with 12 bases in between. From germline, CDR1 is MNHNS and CDR2 SASEGT. The CDR3 has 16 amino acids. The CDR3 region is CASSEFVTSSYNEQFF. The DNA for the CDR3 is TGTGCCAGCAGTGAGTTCGTGACAAGCTCCTACAATGAGCAGTTCTTC.

The gene calls are TRBV5-6 and TRBJ1-1; unclear D gene. V lost 3 bases to trimming and J lost 1 base, with 7 bases between them. This CDR3 is 13 amino acids long. CDR1 is SGHDT, CDR2 YYEEEE, per germline. The CDR3 is CASSSQRNTEAFF. CDR3 nucleotides: TGTGCCAGCAGCTCACAGAGGAACACTGAAGCTTTCTTT.

V usage is TRBV10-3 and J usage is TRBJ1-2; D not resolved. This CDR3 region has 16 residues. The V gene's germline CDR1 is ENHRY and CDR2 SYGVKD. V was shortened by 1 base and J by 1 base, with 13 bases between the two germline ends. DNA of the CDR3: TGTGCCATCAGTGAGTTCCGGGAATCCGTTAACTATGGCTACACCTTC. This encodes CAISEFRESVNYGYTF.

The V call is TRBV5-4, the J call TRBJ2-5, with a tentative D call TRBD2 (5 bases). The CDR3 sequence is 14 residues long. The V end was cut by 2 bases, the J end by 0 bases, with 8 bases between. Germline assignment: CDR1 SGHNT and CDR2 YYREEE (reference sequence). CDR3 amino acids: CASSLGGYQETQYF. CDR3 nucleotides: TGTGCCAGCAGCTTAGGAGGCTACCAAGAGACCCAGTACTTC. The variable domain in full, with the rest retrieved from reference TRBV5-4 and TRBJ2-5, is ETGVTQSPTHLIKTRGQQVTLRCSSQSGHNTVSWYQQALGQGPQFIFQYYREEENGRGNFPPRFSGLQFPNYSSELNVNALELDDSALYLCASSLGGYQETQYFGPGTRLLVL.